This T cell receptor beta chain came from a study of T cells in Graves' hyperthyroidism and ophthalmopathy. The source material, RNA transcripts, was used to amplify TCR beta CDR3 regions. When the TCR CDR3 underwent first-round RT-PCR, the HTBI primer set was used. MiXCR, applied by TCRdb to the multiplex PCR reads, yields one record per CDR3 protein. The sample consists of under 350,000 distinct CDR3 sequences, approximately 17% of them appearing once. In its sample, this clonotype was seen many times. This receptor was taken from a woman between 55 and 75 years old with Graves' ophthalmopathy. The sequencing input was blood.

CDR3 region: CASSQATSGPPYEQYF. CDR3 DNA: TGTGCCAGCAGCCAAGCGACTAGCGGGCCCCCCTACGAGCAGTACTTC. The chain links TRBV6-2 or TRBV6-3 to TRBJ2-7; 10 nucleotides agree with TRBD2. CDR3 size: 16 residues. With V trimmed by 6 bases and J by 2 bases, 10 bases remained unmatched. Looked up from germline, CDR1 is MNHEY and CDR2 is SVGEGT.